This T cell receptor (beta chain) is drawn from a study of cytomegalovirus exposure and HLA in healthy donors. Notes on the study in general: For most TCR sequences rarity was the rule, although some public TCRs occurred in many donors. An analysis that was carried out later associated 17,000 or so TCR beta sequences with HLA alleles at 0.05 false discovery rate. V- and J-gene trimming in TCR beta was tied to a missense DCLRE1C variant by an analysis performed later. A later analysis showed HLA-associated TCR beta chains outstripping equally common others in clonal expansion.

Vbeta (60) and Jbeta (13) primers were used in the PCR. Assay used: immunoSEQ multiplex PCR; TCRdb lists only in-frame clones, some missing. The sample lists some 150,000 clones; approximately 80% were seen once. About this clone itself: Its antigen is as yet unknown.

From germline, CDR1 is MNHNS and CDR2 SASEGT. The germline V and J ends were trimmed by 5 bases and 12 bases, with 20 bases remaining between them. The CDR3 sequence is 13 residues long. This clonotype was obtained from a young man in good health and CMV-seropositive. Source material: PBMCs. V and J are TRBV6-1 and TRBJ2-7, with D possibly TRBD1 on 6 matching bases. The CDR3 sequence is CASSLPDSPWGYF. As DNA, the CDR3 is TGTGCCAGCAGTCTACCGGACAGCCCGTGGGGGTACTTC.